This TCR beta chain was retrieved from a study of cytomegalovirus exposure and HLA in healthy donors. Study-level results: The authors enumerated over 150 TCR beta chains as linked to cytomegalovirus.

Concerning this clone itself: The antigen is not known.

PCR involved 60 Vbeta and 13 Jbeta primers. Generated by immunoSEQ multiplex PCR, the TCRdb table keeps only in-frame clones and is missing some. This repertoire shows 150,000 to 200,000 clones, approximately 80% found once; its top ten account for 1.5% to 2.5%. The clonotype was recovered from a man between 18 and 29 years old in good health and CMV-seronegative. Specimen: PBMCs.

The CDR3 sequence is CASTQLAGGASYEQYF. CDR3 DNA: TGTGCCAGCACCCAATTAGCGGGAGGTGCCTCCTACGAGCAGTACTTC. This chain uses TRBV5-4 with TRBJ2-7, with TRBD2 matching over 10 bases. The ends lost 6 bases at V and 0 bases at J; junction bases unmatched: 9. Germline V gene data show CDR1 as SGHNT and CDR2 as YYREEE (reference sequence). The CDR3 covers 16 residues.